These T cell receptor beta chains were read from a single sample in a study of regulatory dendritic cells for organ transplantation. No cognate antigen is known for these TCRs. Generated by immunoSEQ multiplex PCR, the TCRdb table keeps only in-frame clones and is missing some. The sample gives 18,000 or so clones, roughly 80% of which show up once; about 3% is in the top ten. The sequenced sample was memory CD4+ T cells from blood cultured with regulatory dendritic cells. Receptor source: a human donor in good health. Both conserved end residues are part of each CDR3. The D gene is left open where the match is weak. Clone size, where shown, is once, few, many, or a class for clones that have expanded.

size: -; J: TRBJ1-2; V: TRBV5-4; D: -; CDR3: CASSWWTGLGGYTF; DNA: TGTGCCAGCAGCTGGTGGACGGGCTTGGGAGGCTACACCTTC
size: -; J: TRBJ2-3; V: TRBV4-3; D: -; CDR3: CASSQGTYGDTQYF; DNA: TGCGCCAGCAGCCAAGGGACCTACGGAGATACGCAGTATTTT
size: medium-sized; J: TRBJ1-2; V: TRBV30; D: TRBD1; CDR3: CAWSQGDYGYTF; DNA: TGTGCCTGGAGTCAGGGGGACTATGGCTACACCTTC
size: -; J: TRBJ1-2; V: TRBV9; D: -; CDR3: CASSVETPRRGGYTF; DNA: TGTGCCAGCAGCGTAGAGACCCCTCGCCGGGGAGGCTACACCTTC
size: -; J: TRBJ1-6; V: TRBV30; D: -; CDR3: CAWSLGPGPLHF; DNA: TGTGCCTGGAGTTTGGGACCAGGACCCCTCCACTTT
size: -; J: TRBJ2-2; V: TRBV10-1; D: TRBD1; CDR3: CASSGDRGGTGELFF; DNA: TGCGCCAGCAGCGGAGACAGGGGAGGTACCGGGGAGCTGTTTTTT
size: -; J: TRBJ2-3; V: TRBV5-4; D: -; CDR3: CASSQADTQYF; DNA: TGTGCCAGCAGCCAAGCCGATACGCAGTATTTT
size: -; J: TRBJ2-5; V: TRBV6-1; D: TRBD1; CDR3: CASSPRTGVETQYF; DNA: TGTGCCAGCAGTCCGAGGACAGGGGTAGAGACCCAGTACTTC
size: -; J: TRBJ2-7; V: TRBV18; D: TRBD1; CDR3: CASSRDRGFPYEQYF; DNA: TGTGCCAGCTCACGGGACAGGGGGTTCCCCTACGAGCAGTACTTC
size: -; J: TRBJ1-6; V: TRBV7-2; D: -; CDR3: CASSTTPQGPPLHF; DNA: TGTGCCAGCAGCACAACCCCCCAGGGCCCACCCCTCCACTTT
size: -; J: TRBJ2-3; V: TRBV7-2; D: TRBD1; CDR3: CASSSQGQGGTDTQYF; DNA: TGTGCCAGCAGCTCTCAGGGACAGGGGGGCACAGATACGCAGTATTTT
size: few; J: TRBJ1-6; V: TRBV7-2; D: -; CDR3: CASSLSPSGISPLHF; DNA: TGTGCCAGCAGCTTATCTCCCTCGGGGATTTCACCCCTCCACTTT
size: once; J: TRBJ1-5; V: TRBV6-5; D: -; CDR3: CASSSEGWQPQHF; DNA: TGTGCCAGCAGTTCGGAGGGGTGGCAGCCCCAGCATTTT
size: -; J: TRBJ2-7; V: TRBV5-4; D: -; CDR3: CASSLGGFGVEQYF; DNA: TGTGCCAGCAGCTTGGGAGGGTTTGGGGTCGAGCAGTACTTC
size: -; J: TRBJ1-2; V: TRBV28; D: TRBD1; CDR3: CASRTGGGYGYTF; DNA: TGTGCCAGCAGAACAGGGGGCGGCTATGGCTACACCTTC
size: -; J: TRBJ1-1; V: TRBV29-1; D: -; CDR3: CSVEEIPGRSTEAFF; DNA: TGCAGCGTTGAAGAAATCCCAGGGAGATCCACTGAAGCTTTCTTT
size: -; J: TRBJ2-3; V: TRBV5-1; D: -; CDR3: CASSLGTPRDTQYF; DNA: TGCGCCAGCAGCTTGGGGACTCCGAGAGATACGCAGTATTTT
size: -; J: TRBJ2-3; V: TRBV5-5; D: -; CDR3: CASSYLSTDTQYF; DNA: TGTGCCAGCAGCTACCTTAGCACAGATACGCAGTATTTT
size: -; J: TRBJ1-5; V: TRBV23-1; D: -; CDR3: CASSQSGRSPDSNQPQHF; DNA: TGCGCCAGCAGTCAATCGGGAAGGAGCCCCGATAGCAATCAGCCCCAGCATTTT
size: -; J: TRBJ2-5; V: TRBV5-1; D: -; CDR3: CASSLAGETQYF; DNA: TGCGCCAGCAGCTTGGCTGGGGAGACCCAGTACTTC
size: -; J: TRBJ2-7; V: TRBV6-8; D: -; CDR3: CASSLTRSYVYPSYEQYF; DNA: TGTGCCAGCAGTTTAACCCGGTCCTACGTCTACCCTTCCTACGAGCAGTACTTC
size: -; J: TRBJ2-3; V: TRBV4-3; D: TRBD2; CDR3: CASSRGLAGLGTQYF; DNA: TGCGCCAGCAGCCGCGGACTAGCGGGATTGGGTACGCAGTATTTT
size: -; J: TRBJ2-5; V: TRBV11-3; D: -; CDR3: CASSLGGVETQYF; DNA: TGTGCCAGCAGCTTAGGCGGAGTCGAGACCCAGTACTTC
size: -; J: TRBJ2-5; V: TRBV7-9; D: TRBD1; CDR3: CASSFGQGHIETQYF; DNA: TGTGCCAGCAGCTTCGGACAGGGCCACATAGAGACCCAGTACTTC
size: few; J: TRBJ1-1; V: TRBV15; D: -; CDR3: CATSRVAGSNTEAFF; DNA: TGTGCCACCAGCAGAGTCGCAGGGTCGAACACTGAAGCTTTCTTT
size: few; J: TRBJ2-7; V: TRBV7-9; D: -; CDR3: CASSQDDRYEQYF; DNA: TGTGCCAGCAGCCAGGATGACCGCTACGAGCAGTACTTC
size: -; J: TRBJ1-1; V: TRBV11-2; D: TRBD1; CDR3: CASSSYGTGAEAFF; DNA: TGTGCCAGCAGCTCTTATGGGACAGGGGCTGAAGCTTTCTTT